Presented here are 15 T cell receptor beta chains from one specimen sequenced in a study of T cells in Graves' hyperthyroidism and ophthalmopathy. Using RNA transcripts as the source, TCR beta CDR3 regions were amplified. First-round RT-PCR with HTBI primers amplified the TCR CDR3 region. TCRdb reprocessed the multiplex PCR reads via MiXCR and lists one record per CDR3 protein. The sample has roughly 500,000 distinct CDR3 sequences, about 46% seen once. The sequenced sample consisted of peripheral blood or thyroid tissue (not recorded which). These receptors were taken from an adult woman with Graves' disease, either hyperthyroidism or ophthalmopathy (not recorded which).

V gene TRBV7-9 combines with J gene TRBJ2-5, with D maybe TRBD2 (6 bases). CDR3 length: 13 residues. Deletions cut 6 bases from V and 7 bases from J, with 15 bases between. Germline values: CDR1 SEHNR, CDR2 FQNEAQ (reference sequence). CDR3 sequence (DNA): TGTGCCAGCAGGCCAACGGGGGACGTGACCCAGTACTTC. It codes for CASRPTGDVTQYF.

This clonotype was recorded at least ten times. The chain has TRBV6-2 or TRBV6-3 and TRBJ1-5; D may be TRBD1 (5 bases). CDR1 MNHEY and CDR2 SVGEGT come from the germline V gene. The V end was cut by 10 bases, the J end by 6 bases, with 16 bases between. CDR3 length: 13 amino acids. The CDR3: CATLGHGGQPQHF. In DNA, the CDR3 is TGTGCCACTCTTGGCCACGGGGGTCAGCCCCAGCATTTT.

This clonotype was counted between two and nine times. This chain uses TRBV5-1 with TRBJ2-7; the D gene is possibly TRBD2 (6 bases). The CDR3 spans 14 residues. V lost 3 bases, J lost 2 bases, and 12 bases lay in between. Germline values: CDR1 SGHRS, CDR2 YFSETQ. The CDR3 coding sequence is TGCGCCAGCAGCTCGGAAGCGGGTCCCTACGAGCAGTACTTC. Translated: CASSSEAGPYEQYF. Full variable domain (rest looked up from reference TRBV5-1 and TRBJ2-7): KAGVTQTPRYLIKTRGQQVTLSCSPISGHRSVSWYQQTPGQGLQFLFEYFSETQRNKGNFPGRFSGRQFSNSRSEMNVSTLELGDSALYLCASSSEAGPYEQYFGPGTRLTVT.

This clonotype has just a few counts. The chain joins TRBV10-3 to TRBJ2-7; TRBD2 matches at 7 bases. The V and J ends lost 2 bases and 9 bases, in that order; junction bases with no gene match: 10. This CDR3 is 14 amino acids long. CDR1 ENHRY and CDR2 SYGVKD come from the germline V gene. Here the CDR3 DNA reads TGTGCCATCAGTGAGGCTAGCGGATCTATCGGGCAGTACTTC. Its protein product is CAISEASGSIGQYF.

The chain links TRBV28 to TRBJ2-5; D perhaps matches TRBD2 (7 bases). Germline values: CDR1 MDHEN, CDR2 SYDVKM. CDR3 length: 16 amino acids. V lost 7 bases, J lost 4 bases, and 22 bases lay in between. In nucleotides, the CDR3 is TGTGCCAGCATTCGCGGAGGGGGGGGAATGCGAGAGACCCAGTACTTC. It codes for CASIRGGGGMRETQYF. The full variable domain, completed using reference TRBV28 and TRBJ2-5, is DVKVTQSSRYLVKRTGEKVFLECVQDMDHENMFWYRQDPGLGLRLIYFSYDVKMKEKGDIPEGYSVSREKKERFSLILESASTNQTSMYLCASIRGGGGMRETQYFGPGTRLLVL.

The chain links TRBV7-6 to TRBJ1-4; 7 nucleotides agree with TRBD1. Trimming at V came to 1 base and at J to 8 bases, leaving 13 bases not matched to a gene. CDR3 length equals 17 residues. CDR1 is SGHVS and CDR2 is FNYEAQ in the germline V gene. CDR3 in amino acids: CASSLDLQGDVGEKLFF. CDR3 in DNA: TGTGCCAGCAGCTTAGATCTCCAGGGGGACGTCGGAGAAAAACTGTTTTTT.

This clonotype turned up a few times. The V and J genes are TRBV30 and TRBJ1-6; 10 nucleotides align to TRBD1. The V and J ends lost 3 bases and 7 bases, in that order; junction bases with no gene match: 3. The length of the CDR3 is 14 residues. In germline, CDR1 is GTSNPN, CDR2 SVGIG (reference sequence). The CDR3: CAWRDRGRNSPLHF. The CDR3 DNA is TGTGCCTGGAGAGACAGGGGGCGGAATTCACCCCTCCACTTT.

Only a few counts were recorded for this clonotype. CDR3 in DNA: TGTGCCATCCGGGGTACTCTCTCGAGGGCTGAAGCTTTCTTT. Amino acids: CAIRGTLSRAEAFF. This chain connects TRBV10-3 to TRBJ1-1, with D unresolved. CDR3 length equals 14 residues. With 8 bases removed from V and 6 bases from J, the gap between germline ends came to 19 bases. Germline values: CDR1 ENHRY, CDR2 SYGVKD.

The genes are TRBV28 and TRBJ1-6; D is perhaps TRBD1 (5 bases). The V and J ends lost 5 bases and 16 bases respectively, with 21 bases between them. CDR1 is MDHEN and CDR2 is SYDVKM in the germline V gene. The CDR3 totals 14 residues. The CDR3, as DNA: TGTGCCAGCAGTCCGGGCCTCATAAGCCAGGGTCTCCACTTT. Amino acids: CASSPGLISQGLHF.

This clonotype was recorded a few times. The V gene is TRBV7-6, the J gene TRBJ1-2; unclear D gene. Germline CDR1 and CDR2: SGHVS and FNYEAQ. V was pared by 2 bases and J by 12 bases, with 10 bases between. The CDR3 is 11 residues long. CDR3 loop: CASSLNFGNTF. CDR3 nucleotide sequence: TGTGCCAGCAGCTTAAATTTTGGAAACACCTTC.

This chain joins TRBV18 and TRBJ2-1; D is perhaps TRBD2 (6 bases). CDR1 and CDR2 (germline): KGHSH, LQKENI. V lost 4 bases, J lost 4 bases, and 8 bases lay in between. The CDR3 consists of 13 residues. The CDR3 protein is CASSRREYNEQFF. CDR3 DNA: TGTGCCAGCTCACGCCGGGAGTACAATGAGCAGTTCTTC.

The chain employs TRBV7-9 and TRBJ2-5; D call uncertain. V dropped 6 bases and J dropped 5 bases, with 13 bases sitting between them. The CDR3 is 13 amino acids. Germline V gives CDR1 SEHNR, CDR2 FQNEAQ (reference sequence). CDR3 nucleotide sequence: TGTGCCAGCAGTACCGGAAGCCCGGAGACCCAGTACTTC. This sequence encodes CASSTGSPETQYF.

This chain connects TRBV9 to TRBJ1-3; D is possibly TRBD1 (5 bases). Germline V gives CDR1 SGDLS, CDR2 YYNGEE. This CDR3 region has 16 residues. V was trimmed by 1 base and J by 0 bases, leaving 11 bases between them. The DNA of the CDR3 is TGTGCCAGCAGCGTATCGGCAGGGCTCTCTGGAAACACCATATATTTT. Translating it yields CASSVSAGLSGNTIYF.

This clonotype occurred many times. The V call is TRBV6-2 or TRBV6-3, the J call TRBJ1-5; no reliable D call. The CDR3 runs to 13 residues. The ends were cut back, 6 bases at V and 4 bases at J, with 10 bases in the middle. The germline CDR1 and CDR2 sequences are MNHEY and SVGEGT. The CDR3 bases are TGTGCCAGCAGAAAATTGGGGAATCAGCCCCAGCATTTT. Protein product: CASRKLGNQPQHF.

The genes are TRBV28 and TRBJ1-1; D unresolved. This CDR3 has 12 residues. Trimming left V 6 bases short and J 11 bases short, with 16 bases between. Per germline, CDR1 MDHEN and CDR2 SYDVKM. The CDR3 loop is CASSWYAFGAFF. The DNA for the CDR3 is TGTGCCAGCAGCTGGTACGCTTTTGGGGCTTTCTTT.